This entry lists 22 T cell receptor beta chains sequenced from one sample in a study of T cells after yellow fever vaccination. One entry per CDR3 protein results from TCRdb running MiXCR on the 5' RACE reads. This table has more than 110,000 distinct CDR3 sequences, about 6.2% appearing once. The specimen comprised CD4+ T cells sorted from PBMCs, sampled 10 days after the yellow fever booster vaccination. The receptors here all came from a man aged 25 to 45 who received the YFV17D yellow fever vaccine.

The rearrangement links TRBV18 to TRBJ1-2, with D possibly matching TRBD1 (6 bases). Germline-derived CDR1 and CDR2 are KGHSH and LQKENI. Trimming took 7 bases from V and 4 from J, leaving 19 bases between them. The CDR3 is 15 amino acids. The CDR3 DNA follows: TGTGCCAGCTATCCCGGGACACTCTCAGGCTATGGCTACACCTTC. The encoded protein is CASYPGTLSGYGYTF.

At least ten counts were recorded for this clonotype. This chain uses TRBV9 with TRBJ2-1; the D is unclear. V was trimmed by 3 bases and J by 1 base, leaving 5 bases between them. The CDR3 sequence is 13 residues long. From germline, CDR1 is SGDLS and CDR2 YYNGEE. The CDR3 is CASSAESYNEQFF. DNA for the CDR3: TGTGCCAGCAGCGCCGAGTCCTACAATGAGCAGTTCTTC.

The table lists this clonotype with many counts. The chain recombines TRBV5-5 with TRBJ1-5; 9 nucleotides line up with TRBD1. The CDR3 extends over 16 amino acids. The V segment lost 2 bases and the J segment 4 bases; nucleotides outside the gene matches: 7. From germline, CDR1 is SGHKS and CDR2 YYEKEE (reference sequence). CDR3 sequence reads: CASSFRGDRVNQPQHF. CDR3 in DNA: TGTGCCAGCAGCTTTAGAGGGGACAGGGTAAATCAGCCCCAGCATTTT.

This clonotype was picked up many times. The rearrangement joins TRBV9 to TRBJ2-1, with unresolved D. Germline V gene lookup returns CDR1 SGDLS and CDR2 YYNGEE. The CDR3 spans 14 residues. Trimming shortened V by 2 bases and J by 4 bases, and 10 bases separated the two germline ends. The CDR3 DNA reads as TGTGCCAGCAGCGTCGGTAGAGAGTACAATGAGCAGTTCTTC. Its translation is CASSVGREYNEQFF.

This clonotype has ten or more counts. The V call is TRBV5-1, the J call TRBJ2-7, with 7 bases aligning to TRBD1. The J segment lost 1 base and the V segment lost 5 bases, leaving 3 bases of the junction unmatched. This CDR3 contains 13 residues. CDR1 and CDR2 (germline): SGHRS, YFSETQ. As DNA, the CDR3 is TGCGCCAGCAGAGGGACAGCTTCCTACGAGCAGTACTTC. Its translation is CASRGTASYEQYF.

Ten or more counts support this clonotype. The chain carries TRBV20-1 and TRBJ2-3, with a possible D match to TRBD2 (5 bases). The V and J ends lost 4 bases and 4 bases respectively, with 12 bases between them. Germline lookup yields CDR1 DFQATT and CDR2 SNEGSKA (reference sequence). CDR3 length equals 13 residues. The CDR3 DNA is TGCAGTGCTATAGAACCCGGGGCAGATACGCAGTATTTT. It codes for CSAIEPGADTQYF.

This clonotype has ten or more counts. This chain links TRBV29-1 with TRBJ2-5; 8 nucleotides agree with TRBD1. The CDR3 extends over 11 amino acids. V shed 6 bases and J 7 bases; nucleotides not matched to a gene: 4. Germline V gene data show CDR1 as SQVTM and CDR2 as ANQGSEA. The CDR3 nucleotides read TGCAGCGTCGGACAGGGAGGGACCCAGTACTTC. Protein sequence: CSVGQGGTQYF.

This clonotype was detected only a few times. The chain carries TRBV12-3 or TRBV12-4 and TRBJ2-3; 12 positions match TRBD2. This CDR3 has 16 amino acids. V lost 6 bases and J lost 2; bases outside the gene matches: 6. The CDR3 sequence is CASRRRTSGATDTQYF. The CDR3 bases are TGTGCCAGCAGACGCCGGACTAGCGGGGCCACAGATACGCAGTATTTT.

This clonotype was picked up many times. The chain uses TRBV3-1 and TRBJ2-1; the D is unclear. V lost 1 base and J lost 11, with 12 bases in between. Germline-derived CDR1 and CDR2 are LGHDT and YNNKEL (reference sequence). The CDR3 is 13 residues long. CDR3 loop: CASSQGGGFQQFF. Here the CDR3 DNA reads TGTGCCAGCAGCCAAGGGGGTGGCTTCCAGCAGTTCTTC.

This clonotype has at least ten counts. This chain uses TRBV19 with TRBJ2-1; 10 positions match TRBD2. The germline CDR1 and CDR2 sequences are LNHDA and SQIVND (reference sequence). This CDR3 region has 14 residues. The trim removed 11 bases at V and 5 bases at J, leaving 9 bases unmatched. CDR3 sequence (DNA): TGTGCCTCTGAAAGGACTAGCGGCAACAATGAGCAGTTCTTC. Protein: CASERTSGNNEQFF.

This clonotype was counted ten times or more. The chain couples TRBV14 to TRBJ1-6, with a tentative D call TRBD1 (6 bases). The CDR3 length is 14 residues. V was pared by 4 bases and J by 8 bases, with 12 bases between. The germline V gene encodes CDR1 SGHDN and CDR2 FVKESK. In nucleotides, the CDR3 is TGTGCCAGCAGCCGGGGCGGGGGGCATTCACCCCTCCACTTT. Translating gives CASSRGGGHSPLHF. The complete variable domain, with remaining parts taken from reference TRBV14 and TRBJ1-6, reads EAGVTQFPSHSVIEKGQTVTLRCDPISGHDNLYWYRRVMGKEIKFLLHFVKESKQDESGMPNNRFLAERTGGTYSTLKVQPAELEDSGVYFCASSRGGGHSPLHFGNGTRLTVT.

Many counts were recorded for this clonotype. This CDR3 reads CASSLAGTGSGELFF. Written as DNA, the CDR3 is TGCGCCAGCAGCTTGGCCGGGACAGGGTCCGGGGAGCTGTTTTTT. The chain has TRBV5-1 and TRBJ2-2; TRBD1 matches at 9 bases. Germline values: CDR1 SGHRS, CDR2 YFSETQ. The CDR3 totals 15 residues. V was pared by 0 bases and J by 6 bases, with 3 bases of the junction left unmatched.

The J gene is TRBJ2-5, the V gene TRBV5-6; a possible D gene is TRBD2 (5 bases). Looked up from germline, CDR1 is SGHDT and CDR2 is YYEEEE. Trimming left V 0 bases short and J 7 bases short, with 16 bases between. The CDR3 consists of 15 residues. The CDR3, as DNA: TGTGCCAGCAGCTTGGGTCTAGCCGCCGGTGGGACCCAGTACTTC. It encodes CASSLGLAAGGTQYF. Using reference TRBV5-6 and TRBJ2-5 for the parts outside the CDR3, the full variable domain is DAGVTQSPTHLIKTRGQQVTLRCSPKSGHDTVSWYQQALGQGPQFIFQYYEEEERQRGNFPDRFSGHQFPNYSSELNVNALLLGDSALYLCASSLGLAAGGTQYFGPGTRLLVL.

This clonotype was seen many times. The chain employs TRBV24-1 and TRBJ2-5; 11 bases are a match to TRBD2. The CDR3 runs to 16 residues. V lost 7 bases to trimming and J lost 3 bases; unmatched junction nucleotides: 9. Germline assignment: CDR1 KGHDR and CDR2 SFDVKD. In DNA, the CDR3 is TGTGCCACCAGCGGGGGGACTAGCGGACAAGAAGAGACCCAGTACTTC. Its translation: CATSGGTSGQEETQYF.

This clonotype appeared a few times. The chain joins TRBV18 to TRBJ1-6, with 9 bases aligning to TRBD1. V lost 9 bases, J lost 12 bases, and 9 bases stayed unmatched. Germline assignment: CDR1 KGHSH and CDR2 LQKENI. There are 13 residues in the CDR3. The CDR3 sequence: CASNAGTGRPLHF. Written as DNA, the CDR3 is TGTGCCAGTAACGCCGGGACAGGGCGACCCCTCCACTTT.

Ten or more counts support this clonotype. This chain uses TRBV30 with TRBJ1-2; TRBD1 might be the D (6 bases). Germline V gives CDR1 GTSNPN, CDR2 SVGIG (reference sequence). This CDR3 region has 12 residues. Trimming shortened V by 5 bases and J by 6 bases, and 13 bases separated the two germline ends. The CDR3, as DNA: TGTGCCTGGGGGCGGACAGTCCATGGCTACACCTTC. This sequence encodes CAWGRTVHGYTF.

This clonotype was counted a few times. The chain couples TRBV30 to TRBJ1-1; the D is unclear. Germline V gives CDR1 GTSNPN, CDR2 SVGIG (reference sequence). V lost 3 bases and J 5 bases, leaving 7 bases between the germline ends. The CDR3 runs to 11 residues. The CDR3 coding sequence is TGTGCCTGGAGGAGGGAGACTGAAGCTTTCTTT. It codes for CAWRRETEAFF.

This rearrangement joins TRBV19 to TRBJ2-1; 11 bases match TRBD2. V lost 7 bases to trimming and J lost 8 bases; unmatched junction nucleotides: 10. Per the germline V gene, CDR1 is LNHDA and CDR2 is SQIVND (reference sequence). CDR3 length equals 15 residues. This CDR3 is CASNSLAGGQDEQFF. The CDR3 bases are TGTGCCAGTAACTCCCTAGCGGGAGGCCAGGATGAGCAGTTCTTC.

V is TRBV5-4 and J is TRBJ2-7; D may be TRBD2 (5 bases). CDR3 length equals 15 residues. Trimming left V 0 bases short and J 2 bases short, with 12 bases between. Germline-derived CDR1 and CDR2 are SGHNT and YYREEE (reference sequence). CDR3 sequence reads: CASSLVPRGTYEQYF. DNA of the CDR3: TGTGCCAGCAGCTTGGTCCCCCGGGGAACCTACGAGCAGTACTTC.

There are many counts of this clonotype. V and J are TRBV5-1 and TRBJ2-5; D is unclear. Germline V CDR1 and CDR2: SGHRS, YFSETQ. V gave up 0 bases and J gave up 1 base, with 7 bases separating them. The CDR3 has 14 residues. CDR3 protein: CASSLGHPQETQYF. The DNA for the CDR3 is TGCGCCAGCAGCTTGGGACACCCCCAAGAGACCCAGTACTTC.

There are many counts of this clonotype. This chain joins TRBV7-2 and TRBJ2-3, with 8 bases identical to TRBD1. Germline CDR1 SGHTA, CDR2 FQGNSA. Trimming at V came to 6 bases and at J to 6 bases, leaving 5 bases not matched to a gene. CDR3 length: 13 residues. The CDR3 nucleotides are TGTGCCAGCAGTCCGGACAGGGAGGATACGCAGTATTTT. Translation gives CASSPDREDTQYF.

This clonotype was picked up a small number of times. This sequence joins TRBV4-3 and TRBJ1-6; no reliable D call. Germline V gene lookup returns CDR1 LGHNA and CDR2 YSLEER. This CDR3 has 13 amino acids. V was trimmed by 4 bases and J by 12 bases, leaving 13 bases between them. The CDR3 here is CASSRDVLQPLHF. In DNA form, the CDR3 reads TGCGCCAGCAGCCGCGACGTTTTGCAACCCCTCCACTTT.